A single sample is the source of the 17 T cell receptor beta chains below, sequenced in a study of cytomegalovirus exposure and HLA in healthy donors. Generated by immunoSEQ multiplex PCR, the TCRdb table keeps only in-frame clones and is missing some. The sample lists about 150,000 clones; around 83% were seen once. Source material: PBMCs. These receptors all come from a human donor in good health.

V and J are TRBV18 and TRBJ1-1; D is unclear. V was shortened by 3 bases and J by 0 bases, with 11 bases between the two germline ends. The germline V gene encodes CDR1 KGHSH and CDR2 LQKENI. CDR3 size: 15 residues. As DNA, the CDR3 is TGTGCCAGCTCACCGCAAGGAGCCATGAACACTGAAGCTTTCTTT. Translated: CASSPQGAMNTEAFF.

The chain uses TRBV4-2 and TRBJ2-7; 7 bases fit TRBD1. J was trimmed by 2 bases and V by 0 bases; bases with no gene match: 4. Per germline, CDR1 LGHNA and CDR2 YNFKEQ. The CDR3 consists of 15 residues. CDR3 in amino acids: CASSQEQGLPYEQYF. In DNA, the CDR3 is TGTGCCAGCAGCCAAGAACAGGGGCTCCCCTACGAGCAGTACTTC.

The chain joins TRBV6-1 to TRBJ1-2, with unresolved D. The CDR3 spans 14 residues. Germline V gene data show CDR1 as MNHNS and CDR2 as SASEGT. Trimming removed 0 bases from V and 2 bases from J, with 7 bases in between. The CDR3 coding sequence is TGTGCCAGCAGTGAAGCTAGTCGGAACTATGGCTACACCTTC. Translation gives CASSEASRNYGYTF.

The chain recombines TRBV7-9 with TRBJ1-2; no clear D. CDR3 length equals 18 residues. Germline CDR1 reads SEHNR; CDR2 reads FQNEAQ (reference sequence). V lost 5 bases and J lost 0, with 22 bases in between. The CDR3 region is CASSPPGKGGNPNYGYTF. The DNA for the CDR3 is TGTGCCAGCAGCCCTCCGGGGAAGGGCGGTAATCCTAACTATGGCTACACCTTC.

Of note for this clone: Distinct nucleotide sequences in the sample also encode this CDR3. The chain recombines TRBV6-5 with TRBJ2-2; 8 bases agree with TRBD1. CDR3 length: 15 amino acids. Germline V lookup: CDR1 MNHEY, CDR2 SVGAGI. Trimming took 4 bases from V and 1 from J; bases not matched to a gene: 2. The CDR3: CASSWGTGNTGELFF. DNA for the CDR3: TGTGCCAGCAGTTGGGGGACAGGGAACACCGGGGAGCTGTTTTTT.

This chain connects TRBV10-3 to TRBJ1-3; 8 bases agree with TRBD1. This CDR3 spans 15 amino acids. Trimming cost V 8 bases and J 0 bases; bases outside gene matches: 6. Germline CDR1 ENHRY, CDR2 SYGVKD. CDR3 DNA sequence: TGTGCCATCGGGGACAGGAACAGCTCTGGAAACACCATATATTTT. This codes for CAIGDRNSSGNTIYF.

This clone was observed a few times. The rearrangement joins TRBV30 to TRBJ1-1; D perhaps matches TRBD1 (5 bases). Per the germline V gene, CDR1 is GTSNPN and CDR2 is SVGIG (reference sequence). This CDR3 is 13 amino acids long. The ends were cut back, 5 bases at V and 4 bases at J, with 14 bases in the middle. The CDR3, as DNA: TGTGCCTGGGGCAGGGATTCGGGCACTGAAGCTTTCTTT. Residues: CAWGRDSGTEAFF. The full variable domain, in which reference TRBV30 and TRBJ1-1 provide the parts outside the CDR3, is SQTIHQWPATLVQPVGSPLSLECTVEGTSNPNLYWYRQAAGRGLQLLFYSVGIGQISSEVPQNLSASRPQDRQFILSSKKLLLSDSGFYLCAWGRDSGTEAFFGQGTRLTVV.

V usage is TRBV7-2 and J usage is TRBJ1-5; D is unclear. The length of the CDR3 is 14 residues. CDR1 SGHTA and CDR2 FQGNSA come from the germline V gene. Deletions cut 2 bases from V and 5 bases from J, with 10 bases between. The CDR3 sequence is CASSLTRLDQPQHF. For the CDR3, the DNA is TGTGCCAGCAGCTTAACTCGGTTGGATCAGCCCCAGCATTTT.

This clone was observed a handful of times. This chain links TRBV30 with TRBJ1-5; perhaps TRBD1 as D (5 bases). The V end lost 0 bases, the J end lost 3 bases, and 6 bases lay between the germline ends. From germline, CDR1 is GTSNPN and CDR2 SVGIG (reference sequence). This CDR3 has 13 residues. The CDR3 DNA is TGTGCCTGGAGTGTACAGGCCAATCAGCCCCAGCATTTT. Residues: CAWSVQANQPQHF. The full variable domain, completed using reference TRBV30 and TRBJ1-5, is SQTIHQWPATLVQPVGSPLSLECTVEGTSNPNLYWYRQAAGRGLQLLFYSVGIGQISSEVPQNLSASRPQDRQFILSSKKLLLSDSGFYLCAWSVQANQPQHFGDGTRLSIL.

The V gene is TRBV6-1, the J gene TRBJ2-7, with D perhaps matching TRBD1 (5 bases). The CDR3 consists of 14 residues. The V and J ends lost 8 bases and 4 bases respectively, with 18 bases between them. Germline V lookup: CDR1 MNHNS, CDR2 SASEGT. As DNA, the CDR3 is TGTGCCAGCTTGAGGCAGGGCCCCCTTTACGAGCAGTACTTC. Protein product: CASLRQGPLYEQYF.

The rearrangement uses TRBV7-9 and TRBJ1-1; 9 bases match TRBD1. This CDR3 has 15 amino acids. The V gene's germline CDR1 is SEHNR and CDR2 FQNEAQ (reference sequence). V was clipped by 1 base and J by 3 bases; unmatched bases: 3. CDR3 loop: CASSLVRTGDTEAFF. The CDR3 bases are TGTGCCAGCAGCTTAGTAAGGACAGGGGACACTGAAGCTTTCTTT.

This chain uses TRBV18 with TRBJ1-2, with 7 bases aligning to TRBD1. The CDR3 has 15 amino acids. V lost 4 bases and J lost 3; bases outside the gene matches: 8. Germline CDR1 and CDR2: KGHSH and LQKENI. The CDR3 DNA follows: TGTGCCAGCTCACTTACCGGGACAGCAGACTATGGCTACACCTTC. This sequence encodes CASSLTGTADYGYTF.

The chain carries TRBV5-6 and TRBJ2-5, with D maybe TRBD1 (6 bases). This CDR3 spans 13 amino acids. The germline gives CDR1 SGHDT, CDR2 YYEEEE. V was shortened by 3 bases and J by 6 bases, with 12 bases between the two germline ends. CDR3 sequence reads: CASSSQGQQTQYF. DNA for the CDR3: TGTGCCAGCAGCTCCCAGGGGCAACAGACCCAGTACTTC.

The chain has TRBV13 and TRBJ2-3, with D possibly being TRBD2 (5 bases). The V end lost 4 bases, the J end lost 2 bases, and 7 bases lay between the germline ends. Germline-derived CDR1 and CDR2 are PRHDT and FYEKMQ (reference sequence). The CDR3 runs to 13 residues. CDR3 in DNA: TGTGCCAGCAGCTCGGGGATCACAGATACGCAGTATTTT. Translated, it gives CASSSGITDTQYF.

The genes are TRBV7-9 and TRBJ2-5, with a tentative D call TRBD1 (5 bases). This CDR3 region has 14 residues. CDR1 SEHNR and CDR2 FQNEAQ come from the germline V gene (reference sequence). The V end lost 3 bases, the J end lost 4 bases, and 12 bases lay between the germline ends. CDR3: CASSFLTDGETQYF. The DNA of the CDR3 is TGTGCCAGCAGCTTTTTGACAGACGGAGAGACCCAGTACTTC.

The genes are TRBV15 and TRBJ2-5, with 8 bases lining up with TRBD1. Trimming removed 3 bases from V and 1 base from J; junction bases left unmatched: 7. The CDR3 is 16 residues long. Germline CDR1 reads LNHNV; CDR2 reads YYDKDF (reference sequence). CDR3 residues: CATSRAPGTGQETQYF. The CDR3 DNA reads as TGTGCCACCAGCAGGGCTCCCGGGACAGGCCAAGAGACCCAGTACTTC. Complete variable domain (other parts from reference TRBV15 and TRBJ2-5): DAMVIQNPRYQVTQFGKPVTLSCSQTLNHNVMYWYQQKSSQAPKLLFHYYDKDFNNEADTPDNFQSRRPNTSFCFLDIRSPGLGDTAMYLCATSRAPGTGQETQYFGPGTRLLVL.

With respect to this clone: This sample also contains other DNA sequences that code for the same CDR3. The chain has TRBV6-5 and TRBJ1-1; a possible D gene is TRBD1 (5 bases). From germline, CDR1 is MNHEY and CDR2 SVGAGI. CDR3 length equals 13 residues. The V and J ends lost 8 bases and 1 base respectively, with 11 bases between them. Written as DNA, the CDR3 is TGTGCCAGCTCGCGGGGGGGGAACACTGAAGCTTTCTTT. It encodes CASSRGGNTEAFF.